The source of this T cell receptor (beta chain) is a study of ipilimumab plus nivolumab after autologous stem cell transplantation. Study-wide background: A median of roughly eight nivolumab and 5 ipilimumab doses were given.

The CDR3 is 15 residues long. V dropped 6 bases and J dropped 2 bases, with 17 bases sitting between them. The germline CDR1 and CDR2 sequences are MDHEN and SYDVKM. Assay: immunoSEQ multiplex PCR; the TCRdb copy retains only in-frame clones and omits some. The sample carries 37,000 or so clones, 90% to 95% recorded once. Patients got ipilimumab 1 mg/kg beginning 14 to 28 days post-transplant. Dosing: nivolumab 3 mg/kg IV, weeks 1, 4, 7, 10, then every two weeks to week 26. The genes are TRBV28 and TRBJ2-7; TRBD1 is a possible D gene (6 bases). This receptor was taken from a male donor with multiple myeloma. The starting material was PBMCs, obtained in a trial of ipilimumab plus nivolumab as post-transplant consolidation. CDR3 in amino acids: CASRPQGPTTYEQYF. The DNA of the CDR3 is TGTGCCAGCAGGCCACAGGGTCCGACTACCTACGAGCAGTACTTC. The whole variable domain, remainder taken from reference TRBV28 and TRBJ2-7, is DVKVTQSSRYLVKRTGEKVFLECVQDMDHENMFWYRQDPGLGLRLIYFSYDVKMKEKGDIPEGYSVSREKKERFSLILESASTNQTSMYLCASRPQGPTTYEQYFGPGTRLTVT.